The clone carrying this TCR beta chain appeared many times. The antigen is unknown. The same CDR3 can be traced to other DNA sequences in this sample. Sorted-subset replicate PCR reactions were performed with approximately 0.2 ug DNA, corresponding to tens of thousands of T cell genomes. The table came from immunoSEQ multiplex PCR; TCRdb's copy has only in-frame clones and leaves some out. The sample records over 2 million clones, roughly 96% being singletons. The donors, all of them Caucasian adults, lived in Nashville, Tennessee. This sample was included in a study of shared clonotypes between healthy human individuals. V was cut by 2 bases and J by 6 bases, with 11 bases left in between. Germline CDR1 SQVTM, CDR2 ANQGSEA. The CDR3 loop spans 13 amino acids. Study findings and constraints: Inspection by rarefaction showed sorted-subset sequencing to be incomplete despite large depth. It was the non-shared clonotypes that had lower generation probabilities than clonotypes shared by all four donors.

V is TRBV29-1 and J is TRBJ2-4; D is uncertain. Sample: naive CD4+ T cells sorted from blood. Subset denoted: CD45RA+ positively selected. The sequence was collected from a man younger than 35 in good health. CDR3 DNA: TGCAGCGTTGAATACGGTGGTGGAAACATTCAGTACTTC. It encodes CSVEYGGGNIQYF.